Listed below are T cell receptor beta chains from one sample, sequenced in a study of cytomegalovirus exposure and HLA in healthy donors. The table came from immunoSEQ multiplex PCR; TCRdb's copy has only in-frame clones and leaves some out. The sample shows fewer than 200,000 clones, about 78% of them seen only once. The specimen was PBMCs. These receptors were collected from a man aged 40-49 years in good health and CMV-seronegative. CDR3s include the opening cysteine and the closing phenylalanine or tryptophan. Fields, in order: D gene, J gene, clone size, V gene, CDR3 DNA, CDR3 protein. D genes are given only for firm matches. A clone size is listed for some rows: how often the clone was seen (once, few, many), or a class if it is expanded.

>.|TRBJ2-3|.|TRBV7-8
TGTGCCAGCAGCTTAGAGCAAGGATTCAGCGCAGATACGCAGTATTTT
CASSLEQGFSADTQYF
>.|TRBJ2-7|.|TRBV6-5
TGTGCCAGCAGTCGCAGCAGGGTTTTATACGAGCAGTACTTC
CASSRSRVLYEQYF
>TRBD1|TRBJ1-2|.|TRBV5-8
TGTGCCAGCAGCGCAGGGACAGGGGACTTCTATGGCTACACCTTC
CASSAGTGDFYGYTF
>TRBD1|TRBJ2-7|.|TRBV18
TGTGCCAGCTCAGCCGGGACAGGGAACGAGCAGTACTTC
CASSAGTGNEQYF
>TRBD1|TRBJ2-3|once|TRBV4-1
TGCGCCAGCAGCCGACAAAATTACAGGGGGCAGAACACAGATACGCAGTATTTT
CASSRQNYRGQNTDTQYF
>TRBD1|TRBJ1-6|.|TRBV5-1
TGCGCCAGCAGCCTTTCGACAGGGCTCAGCTCCTATAATTCACCCCTCCACTTT
CASSLSTGLSSYNSPLHF
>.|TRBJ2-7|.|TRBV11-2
TGTGCCAGCAGCTTAGAGGGCTCCCCGAGAAACGAGCAGTACTTC
CASSLEGSPRNEQYF
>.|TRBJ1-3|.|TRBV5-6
TGTGCCAGCAGCTCCCTGGGGCAGGGAACTGGAAACACCATATATTTT
CASSSLGQGTGNTIYF
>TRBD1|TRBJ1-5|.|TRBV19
TGTGCCAGTAGTATCCACAGGGGGTGGAATCAGCCCCAGCATTTT
CASSIHRGWNQPQHF
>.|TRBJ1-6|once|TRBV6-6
TGTGCCAGCTCGACGCGGGGGACTGAGAATTCACCCCTCCACTTT
CASSTRGTENSPLHF
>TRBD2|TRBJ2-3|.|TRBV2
TGTGCCAGCAGTGAAGGGCGGGGGGGCGGCACAGATACGCAGTATTTT
CASSEGRGGGTDTQYF
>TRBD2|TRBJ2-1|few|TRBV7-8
TGTGCCAGCAGCTGGTCTAGCGGGACCGACAATGAGCAGTTCTTC
CASSWSSGTDNEQFF